This T cell receptor beta chain was sequenced for a study of T cells in Graves' hyperthyroidism and ophthalmopathy. Study-wide results and caveats: Before onset, ophthalmopathy was predicted by the model a median 6.5 months earlier.

This clonotype appeared many times. Its antigen is not identified. Trimming cost V 0 bases and J 2 bases, with 8 bases left between them. Per germline, CDR1 MGHRA and CDR2 YSYEKL. This CDR3 has 15 residues. The PBMCs had their origin in about 9.7 ml of fresh peripheral blood. Template material for amplifying TCR beta CDR3 regions consisted of RNA transcripts. With the HTBI primer set, the TCR CDR3 went through a first round of RT-PCR. TCRdb called the multiplex PCR reads again in MiXCR, with one record for every CDR3 protein. Found here are about 210,000 distinct CDR3 sequences, roughly a sixth of them singletons; the top ten hold under 65%.

The rearrangement joins TRBV4-1 to TRBJ2-1; D not resolved. Sequencing used blood. This clonotype was sampled from a middle-aged man with Graves' hyperthyroidism. The DNA for the CDR3 is TGCGCCAGCAGCCAAGATAGGGTGGCCTACAATGAGCAGTTCTTC. Protein product: CASSQDRVAYNEQFF.